This TCR beta chain appears in the sequencing data of a study of early T cells in non-severe SARS-CoV-2 infection. This CDR3 has 17 amino acids. The germline CDR1 and CDR2 sequences are KGHSH and LQKENI. The V gene end was trimmed by 3 bases and the J gene end by 5 bases; junction bases not matched to a gene: 10. The library protocol tagged individual cDNA molecules with unique molecular identifiers. TCRdb analysed the 5' RACE reads with MiXCR anew, one entry per CDR3 protein. In the table there are more than 80,000 distinct CDR3 sequences, over 15% of which are singletons. In this sample, this clonotype turned up a few times.

This receptor was taken from an adult who was a healthcare worker with PCR-confirmed SARS-CoV-2 infection or an uninfected control (not recorded which). Source material: whole blood. The J gene is TRBJ2-3, the V gene TRBV18, with 11 bases fitting TRBD2. The CDR3 loop is CASSPPVAGGRRDTQYF. Here the CDR3 DNA reads TGTGCCAGCTCACCTCCGGTAGCGGGGGGGCGTAGAGATACGCAGTATTTT.